This entry is about one T cell receptor (beta chain). Primers: 60 Vbeta forward and 13 Jbeta reverse. Repertoires were generated with immunoSEQ multiplex PCR, while TCRdb's copy carries only in-frame clones and drops some. Altogether 170,000 or so clones are present, around 81% being singletons, with the ten largest covering 4.5% to 6%. Germline loops: CDR1 MNHEY, CDR2 SVGAGI. V was shortened by 3 bases and J by 0 bases, with 8 bases between the two germline ends. The CDR3 totals 15 residues. The data stem from a study of cytomegalovirus exposure and HLA in healthy donors. Study information: Among roughly 180 million T cells, an earlier analysis found 120 million or so unique TCR beta sequences.

This TCR came from a middle-aged man in good health and CMV-seronegative. This chain connects TRBV6-5 to TRBJ2-2, with D unclear. The sample was PBMCs. The CDR3 region is CASSYSLPNTGELFF. In DNA form, the CDR3 reads TGTGCCAGCAGTTATTCTCTCCCGAACACCGGGGAGCTGTTTTTT.